This T cell receptor (beta chain) was observed in a study of blood T cells in healthy people across ages. The length of the CDR3 is 13 residues. Trimming cost V 8 bases and J 5 bases; bases outside gene matches: 11. CDR1 is SQVTM, CDR2 ANQGSEA, per germline. Overall study findings and caveats: Calculation of diversity from one million T cells yielded estimates considered to be underestimates.

Notes on this clonotype: Antigen unknown.

The authors ran a second PCR of about 6 to 11 cycles using a sample-barcoded 5' primer and a J-beta primer mix. Every cDNA was tagged by a template-switch adaptor with 12 random nucleotides. TCRdb itself ran the 5' RACE reads through MiXCR, one entry per CDR3 protein. Here the sample spans 1,300,000 or so distinct CDR3 sequences, approximately 63% being singletons. J is TRBJ1-1 and V is TRBV29-1; TRBD1 agrees at 7 bases. The TCR comes from a man aged 18 to 30 in good health. Specimen: blood. CDR3 nucleotides: TGCAGCACACCGGGACAGAGCCCTACTGAAGCTTTCTTT. Amino acids: CSTPGQSPTEAFF.